This T cell receptor beta chain was sequenced for a study of T cell repertoires in cytomegalovirus infection. Study-wide points: Frequencies of public TCR beta families were cumulated, and this identified carriers of CMV plus the relevant HLA.

Trimming shortened V by 2 bases and J by 6 bases, and 11 bases separated the two germline ends. Looked up from germline, CDR1 is SEHNR and CDR2 is FQNEAQ (reference sequence). The CDR3 has 13 amino acids. This clonotype has a count of ten or more. Its cognate antigen is unknown. A single record per CDR3 protein comes from TCRdb applying MiXCR to the reads. There are approximately 500,000 distinct CDR3 sequences in the sample; 10% to 12% occur only once, and roughly a tenth lies in the top ten. J is TRBJ2-7 and V is TRBV7-9, with D possibly TRBD2 on 6 matching bases. Sequenced sample: PBMCs. This sequence was found in a human donor in good health (CMV status not recorded). Some clones in this sample may be carry-over from other donors' samples. The CDR3 bases are TGTGCCAGCAGCTTAACGGTCGGGAGCGAGCAGTACTTC. Translating it yields CASSLTVGSEQYF. Complete variable domain (other parts from reference TRBV7-9 and TRBJ2-7): DTGVSQNPRHKITKRGQNVTFRCDPISEHNRLYWYRQTLGQGPEFLTYFQNEAQLEKSRLLSDRFSAERPKGSFSTLEIQRTEQGDSAMYLCASSLTVGSEQYFGPGTRLTVT.